The 17 T cell receptor beta chains presented below share a single source sample, sequenced in a study of CD8 T cells in Susac syndrome. RNA totalling roughly 0.45 to 1 ug underwent reverse transcription with random hexamers. From the immunoSEQ multiplex PCR reads, TCRdb called clonotypes with MiXCR, one entry per CDR3 protein. The sample comprises approximately 200,000 distinct CDR3 sequences, approximately 94% of which are singletons, and 0.093% rests with the top ten. The sequencing input was CD4+ T cells from PBMCs. All receptors derive from a human donor with multiple sclerosis.

The chain is built from TRBV2 and TRBJ1-5; the D is unclear. CDR3 length equals 14 residues. Germline values: CDR1 SNHLY, CDR2 FYNNEI. Trimming took off 7 bases at V and 5 bases at J, with 15 bases between the two ends. Written as DNA, the CDR3 is TGTGCCAGCATGGTCGGCAATAACGATCAGCCCCAGCATTTT. It translates to CASMVGNNDQPQHF. Together with reference TRBV2 and TRBJ1-5, the CDR3 gives the full variable domain: EPEVTQTPSHQVTQMGQEVILRCVPISNHLYFYWYRQILGQKVEFLVSFYNNEISEKSEIFDDQFSVERPDGSNFTLKIRSTKLEDSAMYFCASMVGNNDQPQHFGDGTRLSIL.

The V call is TRBV29-1, the J call TRBJ2-5; D is uncertain. The CDR3 is made up of 12 amino acids. Trimming left V 2 bases short and J 4 bases short, with 8 bases between. Germline V gene sequence: CDR1 SQVTM, CDR2 ANQGSEA. As DNA, the CDR3 is TGCAGCGTTGAACATGGCTCAGAGACCCAGTACTTC. Translation gives CSVEHGSETQYF.

The rearrangement links TRBV25-1 to TRBJ1-2, with no clear D. The CDR3 contains 13 residues. Germline V gene lookup returns CDR1 MGHDK and CDR2 SYGVNS. Trimming removed 6 bases at V and 3 bases at J, with 11 bases between. CDR3 sequence reads: CASRREADYGYTF. The CDR3 coding sequence is TGTGCCAGCAGGCGTGAAGCCGACTATGGCTACACCTTC.

This chain links TRBV7-2 with TRBJ1-5; D not certain. Deletions cut 2 bases from V and 0 bases from J, with 11 bases between. The CDR3 has 16 residues. From germline, CDR1 is SGHTA and CDR2 FQGNSA. CDR3 sequence reads: CASSLRAGDSNQPQHF. The CDR3 coding sequence is TGTGCCAGCAGCTTAAGGGCAGGTGATAGCAATCAGCCCCAGCATTTT.

This clonotype was counted once. The genes are TRBV29-1 and TRBJ1-1; the D is unclear. This CDR3 spans 12 amino acids. Germline V gives CDR1 SQVTM, CDR2 ANQGSEA. V was shortened by 4 bases and J by 11 bases, with 17 bases between the two germline ends. The CDR3 loop reads CSVGSGSLGAFF. CDR3 bases: TGCAGCGTTGGGAGCGGGTCCCTGGGGGCTTTCTTT.

V and J are TRBV20-1 and TRBJ1-6; possibly TRBD1 for D (5 bases). The ends were cut back, 3 bases at V and 7 bases at J, with 13 bases in the middle. The CDR3 spans 14 residues. Germline CDR1 is DFQATT and CDR2 is SNEGSKA (reference sequence). The CDR3 here is CSASSTAVNSPLHF. CDR3 sequence (DNA): TGCAGTGCTAGCTCGACAGCGGTGAATTCACCCCTCCACTTT.

The CDR3 loop is CASSSDSGDEQFF. CDR3 nucleotides: TGTGCCAGCTCTAGCGATTCGGGCGATGAGCAGTTCTTC. V and J are TRBV19 and TRBJ2-1; maybe TRBD2 (6 bases). The germline V gene has CDR1 LNHDA and CDR2 SQIVND (reference sequence). The CDR3 is made up of 13 amino acids. Trimming removed 9 bases at V and 8 bases at J, with 17 bases between.

The V and J genes are TRBV12-3 or TRBV12-4 and TRBJ2-2; 8 bases map to TRBD2. Trimming cost V 5 bases and J 2 bases; bases outside gene matches: 4. The CDR3 is made up of 15 amino acids. CDR3 amino acids: CASSSGGVNTGELFF. CDR3 in DNA: TGTGCCAGCAGTAGCGGGGGCGTTAACACCGGGGAGCTGTTTTTT.

This chain joins TRBV20-1 and TRBJ2-7, with D possibly matching TRBD1 (5 bases). V dropped 6 bases and J dropped 5 bases, with 14 bases sitting between them. The CDR3 has 12 residues. Germline V lookup: CDR1 DFQATT, CDR2 SNEGSKA (reference sequence). CDR3 in DNA: TGCAGTGCCATCGGCAGGGTAAACGAGCAGTACTTC. Residues: CSAIGRVNEQYF.

This chain connects TRBV5-1 to TRBJ1-2, with 7 positions matching TRBD1. The germline gives CDR1 SGHRS, CDR2 YFSETQ. Trimming cost V 0 bases and J 4 bases; bases outside gene matches: 3. The CDR3 covers 14 residues. This CDR3 is CASSLDSGGYGYTF. Here the CDR3 DNA reads TGCGCCAGCAGCTTGGATTCAGGGGGCTATGGCTACACCTTC. The variable domain in full, completed from reference TRBV5-1 and TRBJ1-2, reads KAGVTQTPRYLIKTRGQQVTLSCSPISGHRSVSWYQQTPGQGLQFLFEYFSETQRNKGNFPGRFSGRQFSNSRSEMNVSTLELGDSALYLCASSLDSGGYGYTFGSGTRLTVV.

J is TRBJ2-3 and V is TRBV20-1, with D unclear. The V end lost 3 bases, the J end lost 5 bases, and 9 bases lay between the germline ends. CDR1 is DFQATT and CDR2 is SNEGSKA in the germline V gene (reference sequence). There are 12 residues in the CDR3. CDR3 DNA: TGCAGTGCTAGGTTGCGAGGAGATACGCAGTATTTT. Its translation is CSARLRGDTQYF.

This clonotype has only one observation. The chain uses TRBV7-2 and TRBJ2-5; 10 nucleotides agree with TRBD1. Germline assignment: CDR1 SGHTA and CDR2 FQGNSA. The CDR3 has 16 amino acids. Trimming removed 5 bases from V and 6 bases from J; junction bases left unmatched: 12. The CDR3 spells CASSPGTGQGMKTQYF. The DNA of the CDR3 is TGTGCCAGCAGCCCAGGTACGGGACAGGGGATGAAGACCCAGTACTTC.

This clonotype has just a few counts. The chain couples TRBV28 to TRBJ2-6, with no clear D. Trimming pared 3 bases from V and 0 bases from J, leaving 6 bases between. Per germline, CDR1 MDHEN and CDR2 SYDVKM. This CDR3 contains 15 residues. The CDR3 bases are TGTGCCAGCAGTTTCGCCGGCTCTGGGGCCAACGTCCTGACTTTC. Amino acids: CASSFAGSGANVLTF.

The V and J genes are TRBV29-1 and TRBJ2-2; D is unresolved. This CDR3 has 12 residues. Per the germline V gene, CDR1 is SQVTM and CDR2 is ANQGSEA. Trimming pared 7 bases from V and 5 bases from J, leaving 11 bases between. In nucleotides, the CDR3 is TGCAGCGCCTCGGGTGAGACCGGGGAGCTGTTTTTT. Protein: CSASGETGELFF.

The rearrangement joins TRBV29-1 to TRBJ2-1, with D tentatively TRBD2 (5 bases). CDR1 is SQVTM, CDR2 ANQGSEA, per germline. The V end was cut by 6 bases, the J end by 4 bases, with 13 bases between. The CDR3 length is 13 residues. The CDR3, as DNA: TGCAGCGTCGCGAGGGCAGTGTACAATGAGCAGTTCTTC. This codes for CSVARAVYNEQFF.

The rearrangement joins TRBV20-1 to TRBJ2-1; no firm D call. The CDR3 consists of 15 residues. Germline values: CDR1 DFQATT, CDR2 SNEGSKA (reference sequence). The germline V and J ends were trimmed by 2 bases and 1 base, with 12 bases remaining between them. The CDR3 nucleotides read TGCAGTGCTAGACCCCCTGGACGGTCCTACAATGAGCAGTTCTTC. It yields the protein CSARPPGRSYNEQFF.

CDR3 sequence: CASGQAYEQYF. The CDR3 DNA reads as TGTGCTAGTGGCCAGGCCTACGAGCAGTACTTC. This chain connects TRBV12-5 to TRBJ2-7, with D unclear. CDR1 is LGHNT and CDR2 is FRNRAP in the germline V gene. The CDR3 contains 11 residues. The V gene lost 6 bases and the J gene lost 2 bases, with 5 bases spanning the gap. Filled out from reference TRBV12-5 and TRBJ2-7, the complete variable domain reads DARVTQTPRHKVTEMGQEVTMRCQPILGHNTVFWYRQTMMQGLELLAYFRNRAPLDDSGMPKDRFSAEMPDATLATLKIQPSEPRDSAVYFCASGQAYEQYFGPGTRLTVT.